These 17 T cell receptor beta chains were all obtained from the same sample, sequenced in a study of spatial heterogeneity in lung cancer. This sample's time point: sample taken at primary tumor resection. Material for sequencing was whole RNA from tumor, nontumor lung or frozen PBMC, left unsorted. Each CDR3 protein gets one entry after TCRdb re-called the 5' RACE reads with MiXCR. The sample contains 45,000 to 65,000 distinct CDR3 sequences, roughly 7.5% of which appear only once. The source was PBMCs, collected at surgery. Receptors originate from a female donor with early-stage non-small cell lung cancer.

This clonotype was recorded many times. This chain uses TRBV7-2 with TRBJ2-3; TRBD2 aligns across 8 bases. The CDR3 loop spans 16 amino acids. V gave up 5 bases and J gave up 4 bases; unmatched junction bases: 11. Germline CDR1 is SGHTA and CDR2 is FQGNSA. The CDR3: CASSRREGRGSDTQYF. The CDR3 coding sequence is TGTGCCAGCAGCCGTCGGGAGGGCCGGGGGTCAGATACGCAGTATTTT.

This clonotype showed up many times. The chain has TRBV15 and TRBJ1-2, with 7 positions matching TRBD1. The CDR3 consists of 15 residues. The V segment lost 2 bases and the J segment 4 bases; nucleotides outside the gene matches: 7. Germline V lookup: CDR1 LNHNV, CDR2 YYDKDF (reference sequence). The CDR3 DNA sequence: TGTGCCACCAGCAGACCTGGACAGGCCATCTATGGCTACACCTTC. Encoded protein: CATSRPGQAIYGYTF.

Ten or more counts support this clonotype. The DNA for the CDR3 is TGTGCCAGCAGTCCTCGTGGGGCCCCTGTACAAGAGACCCAGTACTTC. It is translated as CASSPRGAPVQETQYF. The chain joins TRBV5-4 to TRBJ2-5, with D maybe TRBD1 (5 bases). The V end was cut by 5 bases, the J end by 2 bases, with 19 bases between. The CDR3 extends over 16 amino acids. CDR1 and CDR2 (germline): SGHNT, YYREEE (reference sequence).

V gene TRBV7-9 combines with J gene TRBJ2-1; tentative D call: TRBD2 (6 bases). From germline, CDR1 is SEHNR and CDR2 FQNEAQ (reference sequence). CDR3 size: 13 residues. V lost 5 bases and J lost 4, with 9 bases in between. The DNA for the CDR3 is TGTGCCAGCAGCCCCGGGACTTACAATGAGCAGTTCTTC. It specifies CASSPGTYNEQFF.

This clonotype appeared a few times. The chain joins TRBV20-1 to TRBJ1-2; perhaps TRBD1 as D (6 bases). The V gene's germline CDR1 is DFQATT and CDR2 SNEGSKA (reference sequence). Trimming took 2 bases from V and 6 from J, leaving 13 bases between them. The CDR3 spans 13 residues. CDR3 in amino acids: CSARLTGGDGYTF. The CDR3 DNA reads as TGCAGTGCTAGACTTACCGGGGGCGATGGCTACACCTTC.

With regard to this clonotype: This may arise from a read error, as a much more abundant clone is one base away. This CDR3 reads CASSSRTRPETQYF. CDR3 in DNA: TGTGCCAGCAGCTCGCGGACTCGACCGGAGACCCAGTACTTC. This sequence joins TRBV7-2 and TRBJ2-5; tentatively, D is TRBD2 (5 bases). The CDR3 contains 14 residues. Deletions cut 4 bases from V and 5 bases from J, with 14 bases between. CDR1 is SGHTA, CDR2 FQGNSA, per germline.

This clonotype was observed many times. This chain uses TRBV29-1 with TRBJ2-1; D is unclear. V was trimmed by 2 bases and J by 3 bases, leaving 8 bases between them. The CDR3 contains 13 residues. The germline gives CDR1 SQVTM, CDR2 ANQGSEA. CDR3 sequence reads: CSVEIPLYNEQFF. CDR3 in DNA: TGCAGCGTTGAAATCCCCCTCTACAATGAGCAGTTCTTC.

This clonotype was observed a few times. This chain links TRBV2 with TRBJ2-5; no firm D call. The V gene's germline CDR1 is SNHLY and CDR2 FYNNEI. This CDR3 spans 12 amino acids. Trimming removed 6 bases from V and 5 bases from J, with 10 bases in between. The CDR3 reads CASSLSAETQYF. Here the CDR3 DNA reads TGTGCCAGCAGCCTGTCAGCGGAGACCCAGTACTTC.

This clonotype was counted many times. V gene TRBV2 combines with J gene TRBJ2-5; possibly TRBD1 or TRBD2 for D (6 bases each). With 6 bases removed from V and 5 bases from J, the gap between germline ends came to 13 bases. Germline V lookup: CDR1 SNHLY, CDR2 FYNNEI. The length of the CDR3 is 13 residues. CDR3 loop: CASRSPGAETQYF. CDR3 DNA sequence: TGTGCCAGCAGATCTCCGGGGGCTGAGACCCAGTACTTC. The full variable domain, its missing parts supplied by reference TRBV2 and TRBJ2-5, is EPEVTQTPSHQVTQMGQEVILRCVPISNHLYFYWYRQILGQKVEFLVSFYNNEISEKSEIFDDQFSVERPDGSNFTLKIRSTKLEDSAMYFCASRSPGAETQYFGPGTRLLVL.

The V gene is TRBV7-2, the J gene TRBJ2-5, with TRBD2 matching 13 bases. The V gene end was trimmed by 2 bases and the J gene end by 7 bases; junction bases not matched to a gene: 4. CDR1 is SGHTA, CDR2 FQGNSA, per germline. This CDR3 region has 15 residues. The CDR3 loop is CASSLTSGGAGTQYF. Here the CDR3 DNA reads TGTGCCAGCAGCTTAACTAGCGGGGGGGCAGGGACCCAGTACTTC.

This clonotype was picked up many times. CDR3 loop: CASSRQGNNSPLHF. CDR3 bases: TGTGCCAGCAGCCGACAGGGAAATAATTCACCCCTCCACTTT. This chain uses TRBV6-5 with TRBJ1-6; 7 bases line up with TRBD1. This CDR3 comprises 14 residues. Germline assignment: CDR1 MNHEY and CDR2 SVGAGI. Trimming took 6 bases from V and 5 from J; bases not matched to a gene: 4.

At least ten counts were recorded for this clonotype. V gene TRBV6-1 combines with J gene TRBJ2-7; D ambiguous. The V and J ends lost 7 bases and 7 bases respectively, with 11 bases between them. CDR1 and CDR2 from the germline V gene are MNHNS and SASEGT. The CDR3 loop spans 11 amino acids. This CDR3 reads CASTPGLEQYF. In DNA, the CDR3 is TGTGCCAGCACCCCGGGTCTTGAGCAGTACTTC.

This clonotype has just a few counts. The chain combines TRBV7-9 with TRBJ1-1; maybe TRBD1 (6 bases). Germline V lookup: CDR1 SEHNR, CDR2 FQNEAQ (reference sequence). This CDR3 region has 15 residues. V lost 4 bases and J lost 6, with 18 bases in between. CDR3 sequence reads: CASSSYPGAVSEAFF. CDR3 bases: TGTGCCAGCAGCTCCTACCCAGGGGCGGTCTCTGAAGCTTTCTTT.

The rearrangement joins TRBV5-8 to TRBJ1-1, with D maybe TRBD1 (5 bases). This CDR3 spans 14 amino acids. V shed 1 base and J shed 7 bases, with 14 bases lying between them. Germline lookup yields CDR1 SGHTS and CDR2 YDEGEE. The CDR3 loop is CASSLWGSRGEAFF. In nucleotides, the CDR3 is TGTGCCAGCAGCTTGTGGGGGTCAAGAGGTGAAGCTTTCTTT.

This clonotype was recorded many times. J is TRBJ2-1 and V is TRBV5-4, with a weak D call TRBD2 (6 bases). The CDR3 sequence is 16 residues long. Germline-derived CDR1 and CDR2 are SGHNT and YYREEE (reference sequence). Trimming pared 5 bases from V and 1 base from J, leaving 16 bases between. For the CDR3, the DNA is TGTGCCAGCAGTCCCCCGGGGGACCTATCCTACAATGAGCAGTTCTTC. It codes for CASSPPGDLSYNEQFF.

The CDR3 DNA reads TGTGCCAGCAGCTTAAGCCGGGACAGGAACACCTACGAGCAGTACTTC. This encodes CASSLSRDRNTYEQYF. The J gene is TRBJ2-7, the V gene TRBV7-6, with 8 nucleotides matching TRBD1. V shed 2 bases and J 2 bases; nucleotides not matched to a gene: 8. CDR3 size: 16 residues. Germline CDR1 SGHVS, CDR2 FNYEAQ.

This clonotype came up many times. The V and J genes are TRBV28 and TRBJ1-6; the match to TRBD1 covers 12 bases. There are 14 residues in the CDR3. The junction had 4 bases not matched to a gene; V was cut back by 7 bases and J by 9 bases. Germline V CDR1 and CDR2: MDHEN, SYDVKM. The CDR3 region is CASKRDRGPSPLHF. The CDR3 DNA reads TGTGCCAGCAAGCGGGACAGGGGGCCTTCACCCCTCCACTTT.